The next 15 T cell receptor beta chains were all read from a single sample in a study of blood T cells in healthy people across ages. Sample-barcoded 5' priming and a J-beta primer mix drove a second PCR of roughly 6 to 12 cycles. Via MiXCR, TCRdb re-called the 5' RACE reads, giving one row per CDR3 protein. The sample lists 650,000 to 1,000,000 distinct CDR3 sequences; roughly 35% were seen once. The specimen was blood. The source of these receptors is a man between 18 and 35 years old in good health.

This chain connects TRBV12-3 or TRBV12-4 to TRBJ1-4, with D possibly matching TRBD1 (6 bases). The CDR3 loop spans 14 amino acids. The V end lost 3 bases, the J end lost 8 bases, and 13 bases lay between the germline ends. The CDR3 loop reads CASSFTGTTEKLFF. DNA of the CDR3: TGTGCCAGCAGTTTTACCGGGACAACAGAAAAACTGTTTTTT.

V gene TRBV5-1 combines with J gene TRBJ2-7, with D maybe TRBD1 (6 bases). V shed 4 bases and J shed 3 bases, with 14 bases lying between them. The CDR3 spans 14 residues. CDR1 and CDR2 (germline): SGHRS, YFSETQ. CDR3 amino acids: CASSPGQNRYEQYF. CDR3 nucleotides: TGCGCCAGCAGCCCCGGACAGAATCGCTACGAGCAGTACTTC.

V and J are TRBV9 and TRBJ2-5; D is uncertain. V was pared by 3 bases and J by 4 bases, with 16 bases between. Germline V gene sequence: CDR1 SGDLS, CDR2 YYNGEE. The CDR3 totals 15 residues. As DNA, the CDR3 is TGTGCCAGCAGCGGGTCTCTGGGCAGCTTAGAGACCCAGTACTTC. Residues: CASSGSLGSLETQYF.

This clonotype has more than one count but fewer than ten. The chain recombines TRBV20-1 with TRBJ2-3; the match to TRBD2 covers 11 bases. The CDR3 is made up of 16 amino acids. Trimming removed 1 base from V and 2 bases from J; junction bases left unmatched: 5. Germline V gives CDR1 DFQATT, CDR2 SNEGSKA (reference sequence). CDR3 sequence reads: CSARAVSGGATDTQYF. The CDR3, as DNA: TGCAGTGCTAGAGCGGTTAGCGGGGGGGCCACAGATACGCAGTATTTT.

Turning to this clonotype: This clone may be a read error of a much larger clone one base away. The CDR3 loop reads CAISVRSSCEQYF. The CDR3 nucleotides are TGTGCCATCAGTGTACGCAGTAGCTGCGAGCAGTACTTC. The genes are TRBV10-3 and TRBJ2-5; D uncertain. Judging by the DNA end, TRBJ2-7 fits better; the J call may be wrong. CDR3 length: 13 amino acids. Germline CDR1 reads ENHRY; CDR2 reads SYGVKD.

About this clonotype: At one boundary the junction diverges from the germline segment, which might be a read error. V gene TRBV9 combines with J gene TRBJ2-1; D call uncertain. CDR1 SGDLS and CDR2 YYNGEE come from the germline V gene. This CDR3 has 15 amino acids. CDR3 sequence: CASSDRRVAYNGQFF. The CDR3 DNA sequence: TGTGCCAGCAGCGACCGACGAGTAGCCTACAATGGGCAGTTCTTC.

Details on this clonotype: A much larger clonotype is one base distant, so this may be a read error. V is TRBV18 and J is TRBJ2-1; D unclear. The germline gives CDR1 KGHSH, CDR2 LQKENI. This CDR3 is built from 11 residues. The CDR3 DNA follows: TGTACCAGCCTTTTAGGCAATGAGCAGTTCTTC. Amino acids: CTSLLGNEQFF.

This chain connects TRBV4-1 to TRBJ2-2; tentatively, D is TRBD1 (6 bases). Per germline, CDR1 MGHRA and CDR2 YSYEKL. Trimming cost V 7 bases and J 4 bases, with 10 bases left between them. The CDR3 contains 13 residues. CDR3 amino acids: CASKGVTTGELFF. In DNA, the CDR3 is TGCGCCAGCAAGGGGGTGACCACCGGGGAGCTGTTTTTT.

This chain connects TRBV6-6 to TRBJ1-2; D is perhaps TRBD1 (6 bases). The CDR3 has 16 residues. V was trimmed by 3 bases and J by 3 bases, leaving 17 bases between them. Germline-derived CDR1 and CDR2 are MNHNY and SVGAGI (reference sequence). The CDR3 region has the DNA TGTGCCAGCAGTTATTCGGGGGCGCCCTTGGACTATGGCTACACCTTC. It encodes CASSYSGAPLDYGYTF.

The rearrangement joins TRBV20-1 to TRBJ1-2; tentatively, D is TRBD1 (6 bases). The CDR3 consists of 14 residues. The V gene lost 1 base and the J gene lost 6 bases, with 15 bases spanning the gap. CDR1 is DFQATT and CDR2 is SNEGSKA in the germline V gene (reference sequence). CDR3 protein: CSARATGYAHGYTF. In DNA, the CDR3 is TGCAGTGCTAGAGCGACAGGTTACGCTCATGGCTACACCTTC.

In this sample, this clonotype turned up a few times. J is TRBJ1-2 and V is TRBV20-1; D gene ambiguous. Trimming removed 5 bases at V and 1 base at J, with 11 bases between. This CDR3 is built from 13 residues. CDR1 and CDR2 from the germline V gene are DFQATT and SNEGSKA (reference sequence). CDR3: CSAPLAINYGYTF. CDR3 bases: TGCAGTGCTCCACTCGCCATTAACTATGGCTACACCTTC.

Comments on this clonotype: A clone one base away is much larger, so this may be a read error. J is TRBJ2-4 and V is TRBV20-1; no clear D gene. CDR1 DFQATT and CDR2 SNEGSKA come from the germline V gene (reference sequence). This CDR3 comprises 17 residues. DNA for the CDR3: TGCAGTGCTATAATAACCTTAAACCCTATAGCCAAAAGCATTCAGTACTTC. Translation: CSAIITLNPIAKSIQYF.

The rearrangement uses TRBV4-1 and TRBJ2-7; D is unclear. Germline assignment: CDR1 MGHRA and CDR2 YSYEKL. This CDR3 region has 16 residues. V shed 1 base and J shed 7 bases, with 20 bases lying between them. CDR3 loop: CASSQAPLPSYNEQYF. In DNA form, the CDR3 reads TGCGCCAGCAGCCAAGCCCCCTTACCCTCCTACAATGAGCAGTACTTC.

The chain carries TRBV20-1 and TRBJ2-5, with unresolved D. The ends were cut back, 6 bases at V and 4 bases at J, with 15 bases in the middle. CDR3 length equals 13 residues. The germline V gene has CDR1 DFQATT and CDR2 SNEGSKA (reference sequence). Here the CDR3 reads CSAPGPYGETQYF. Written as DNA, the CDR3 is TGCAGTGCCCCAGGACCGTACGGAGAGACCCAGTACTTC.

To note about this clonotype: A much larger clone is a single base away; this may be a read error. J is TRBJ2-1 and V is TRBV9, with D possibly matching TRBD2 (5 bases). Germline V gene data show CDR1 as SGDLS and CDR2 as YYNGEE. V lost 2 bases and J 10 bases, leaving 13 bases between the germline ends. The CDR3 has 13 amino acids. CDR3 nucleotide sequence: TGTGCCAGCAGCGTCGGAGGTCCCTACGAGCAGTTCTTC. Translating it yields CASSVGGPYEQFF.